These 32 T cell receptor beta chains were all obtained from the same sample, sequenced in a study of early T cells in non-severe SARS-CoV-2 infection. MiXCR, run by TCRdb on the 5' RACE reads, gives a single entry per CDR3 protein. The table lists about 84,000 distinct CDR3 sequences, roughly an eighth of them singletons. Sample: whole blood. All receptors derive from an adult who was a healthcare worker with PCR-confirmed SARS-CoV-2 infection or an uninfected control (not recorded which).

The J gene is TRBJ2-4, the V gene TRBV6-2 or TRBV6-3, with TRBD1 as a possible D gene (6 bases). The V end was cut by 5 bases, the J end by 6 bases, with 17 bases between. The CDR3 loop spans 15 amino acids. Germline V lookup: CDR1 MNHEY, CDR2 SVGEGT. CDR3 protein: CASSHGGGLLNIQYF. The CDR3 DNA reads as TGTGCCAGCAGTCACGGTGGGGGCCTTCTAAACATTCAGTACTTC.

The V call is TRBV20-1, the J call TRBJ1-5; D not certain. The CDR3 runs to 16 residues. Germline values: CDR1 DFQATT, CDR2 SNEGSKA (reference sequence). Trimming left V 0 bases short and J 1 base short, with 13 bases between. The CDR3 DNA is TGCAGTGCTAGAGATCCCCGTATGCCGAGCAATCAGCCCCAGCATTTT. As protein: CSARDPRMPSNQPQHF.

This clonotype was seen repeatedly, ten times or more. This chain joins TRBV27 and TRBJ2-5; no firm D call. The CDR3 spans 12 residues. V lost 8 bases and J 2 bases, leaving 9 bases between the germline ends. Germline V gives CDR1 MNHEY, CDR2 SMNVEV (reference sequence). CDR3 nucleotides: TGTGCCAGCGGGTACCGTCAAGAGACCCAGTACTTC. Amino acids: CASGYRQETQYF.

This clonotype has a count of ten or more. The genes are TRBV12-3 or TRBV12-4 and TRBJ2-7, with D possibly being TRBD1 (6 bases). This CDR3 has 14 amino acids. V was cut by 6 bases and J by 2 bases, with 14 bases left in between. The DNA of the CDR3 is TGTGCCAGCAGCCCCTATGAGGGGGCCTACGAGCAGTACTTC. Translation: CASSPYEGAYEQYF.

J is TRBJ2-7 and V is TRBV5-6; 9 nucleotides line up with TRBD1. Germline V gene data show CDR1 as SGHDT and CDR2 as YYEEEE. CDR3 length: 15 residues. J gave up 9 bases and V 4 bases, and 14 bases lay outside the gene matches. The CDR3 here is CASSRPGQGRKGQYF. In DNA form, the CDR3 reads TGTGCCAGCAGCAGACCGGGACAGGGACGGAAGGGGCAGTACTTC. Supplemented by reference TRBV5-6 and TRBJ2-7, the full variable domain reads DAGVTQSPTHLIKTRGQQVTLRCSPKSGHDTVSWYQQALGQGPQFIFQYYEEEERQRGNFPDRFSGHQFPNYSSELNVNALLLGDSALYLCASSRPGQGRKGQYFGPGTRLTVT.

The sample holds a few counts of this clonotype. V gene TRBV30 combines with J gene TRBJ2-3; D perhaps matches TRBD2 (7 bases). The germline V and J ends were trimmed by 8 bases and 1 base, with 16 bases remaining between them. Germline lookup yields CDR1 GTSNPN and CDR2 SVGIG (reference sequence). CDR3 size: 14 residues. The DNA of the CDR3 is TGTGCCCGCGGACTAGGGGGGGGCACAGATACGCAGTATTTT. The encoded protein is CARGLGGGTDTQYF. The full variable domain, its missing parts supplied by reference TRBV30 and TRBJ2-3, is SQTIHQWPATLVQPVGSPLSLECTVEGTSNPNLYWYRQAAGRGLQLLFYSVGIGQISSEVPQNLSASRPQDRQFILSSKKLLLSDSGFYLCARGLGGGTDTQYFGPGTRLTVL.

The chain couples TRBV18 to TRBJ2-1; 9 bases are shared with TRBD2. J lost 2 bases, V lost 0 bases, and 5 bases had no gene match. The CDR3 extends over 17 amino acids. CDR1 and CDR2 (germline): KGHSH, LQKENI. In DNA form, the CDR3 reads TGTGCCAGCTCACCACCCGGGCTAGCGGGGACCTACAATGAGCAGTTCTTC. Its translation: CASSPPGLAGTYNEQFF.

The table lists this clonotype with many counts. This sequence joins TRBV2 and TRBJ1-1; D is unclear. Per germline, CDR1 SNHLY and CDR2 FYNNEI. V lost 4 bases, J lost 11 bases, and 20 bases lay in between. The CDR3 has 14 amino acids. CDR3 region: CASSAEGYGDRAFF. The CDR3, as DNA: TGTGCCAGCAGTGCAGAAGGATATGGTGATCGGGCTTTCTTT.

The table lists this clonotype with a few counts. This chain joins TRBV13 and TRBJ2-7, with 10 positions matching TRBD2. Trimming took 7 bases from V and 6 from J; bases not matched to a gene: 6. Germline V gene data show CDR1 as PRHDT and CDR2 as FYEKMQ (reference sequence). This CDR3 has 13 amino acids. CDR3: CASKLAGVVEQYF. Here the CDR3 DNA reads TGTGCCAGCAAGCTAGCGGGGGTAGTCGAGCAGTACTTC.

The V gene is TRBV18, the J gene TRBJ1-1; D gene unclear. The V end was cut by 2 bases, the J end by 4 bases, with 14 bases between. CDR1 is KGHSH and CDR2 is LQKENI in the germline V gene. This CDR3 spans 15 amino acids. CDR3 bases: TGTGCCAGCTCACCAGGGCCCGGTCGTAGCACTGAAGCTTTCTTT. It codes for CASSPGPGRSTEAFF.

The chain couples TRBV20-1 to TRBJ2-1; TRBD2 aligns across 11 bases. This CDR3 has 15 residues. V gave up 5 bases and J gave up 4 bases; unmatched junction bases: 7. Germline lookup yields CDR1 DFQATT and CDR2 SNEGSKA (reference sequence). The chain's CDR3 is CSAVRLAGKYNEQFF. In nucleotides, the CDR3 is TGCAGTGCTGTCCGACTAGCGGGAAAGTACAATGAGCAGTTCTTC.

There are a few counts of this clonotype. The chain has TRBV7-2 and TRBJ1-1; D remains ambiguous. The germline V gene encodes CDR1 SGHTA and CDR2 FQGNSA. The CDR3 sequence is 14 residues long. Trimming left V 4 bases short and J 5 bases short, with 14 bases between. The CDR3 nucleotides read TGTGCCAGCAGCTCCATTCCGTCGGGGACTGAAGCTTTCTTT. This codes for CASSSIPSGTEAFF.

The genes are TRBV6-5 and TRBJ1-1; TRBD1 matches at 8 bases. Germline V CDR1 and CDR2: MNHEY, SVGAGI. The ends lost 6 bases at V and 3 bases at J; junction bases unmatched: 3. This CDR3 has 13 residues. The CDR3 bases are TGTGCCAGCAGACGGGACAGGCACACTGAAGCTTTCTTT. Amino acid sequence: CASRRDRHTEAFF.

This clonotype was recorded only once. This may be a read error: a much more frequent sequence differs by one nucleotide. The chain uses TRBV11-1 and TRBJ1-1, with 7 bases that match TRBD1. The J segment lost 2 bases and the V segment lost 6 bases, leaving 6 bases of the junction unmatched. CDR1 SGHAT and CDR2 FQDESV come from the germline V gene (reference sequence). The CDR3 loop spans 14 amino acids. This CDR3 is CASRREGANTEAFF. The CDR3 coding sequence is TGTGCCAGCAGGAGAGAGGGGGCAAACACTGAAGCTTTCTTT.

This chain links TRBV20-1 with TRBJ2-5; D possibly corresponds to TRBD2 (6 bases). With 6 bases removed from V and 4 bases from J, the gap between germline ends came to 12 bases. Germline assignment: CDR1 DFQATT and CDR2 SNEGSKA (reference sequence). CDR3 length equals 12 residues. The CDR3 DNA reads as TGCAGTGCCCGGAGGGTGGGAGAGACCCAGTACTTC. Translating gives CSARRVGETQYF.

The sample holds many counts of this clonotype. CDR3 sequence (DNA): TGTGCCAGCAGCCCCCCCGGACCCCGCCACTATGGCTACACCTTC. Encoded protein: CASSPPGPRHYGYTF. The chain is built from TRBV14 and TRBJ1-2; D is unclear. Germline V gene sequence: CDR1 SGHDN, CDR2 FVKESK. The CDR3 covers 15 residues. The V end lost 4 bases, the J end lost 3 bases, and 15 bases lay between the germline ends.

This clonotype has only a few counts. The CDR3 sequence: CSARDRRASTDTQYF. CDR3 bases: TGCAGTGCTAGAGATAGGAGGGCTAGCACAGATACGCAGTATTTT. The chain combines TRBV20-1 with TRBJ2-3, with a tentative D call TRBD2 (6 bases). The CDR3 is made up of 15 amino acids. Trimming pared 0 bases from V and 0 bases from J, leaving 10 bases between. Germline CDR1 reads DFQATT; CDR2 reads SNEGSKA (reference sequence).

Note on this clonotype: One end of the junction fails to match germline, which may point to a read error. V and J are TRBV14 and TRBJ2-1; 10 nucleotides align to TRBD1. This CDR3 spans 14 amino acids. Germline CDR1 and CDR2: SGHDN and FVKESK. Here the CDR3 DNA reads TGTGTCAGCAGCCACTGGACAGGGGGCAATGAGCAGTTCTTC. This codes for CVSSHWTGGNEQFF.

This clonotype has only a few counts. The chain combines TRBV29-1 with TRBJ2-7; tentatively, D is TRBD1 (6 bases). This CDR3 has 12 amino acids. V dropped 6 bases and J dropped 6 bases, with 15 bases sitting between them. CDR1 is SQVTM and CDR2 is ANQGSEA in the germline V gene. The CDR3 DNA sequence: TGCAGCGTCCCGGGACATCGGTCCGAGCAGTACTTC. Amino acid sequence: CSVPGHRSEQYF.

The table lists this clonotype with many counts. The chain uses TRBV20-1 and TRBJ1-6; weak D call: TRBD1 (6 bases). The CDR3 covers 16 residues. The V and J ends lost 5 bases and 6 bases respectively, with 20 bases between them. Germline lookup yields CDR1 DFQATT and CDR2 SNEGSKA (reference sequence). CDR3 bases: TGCAGTGCTCCAAGACAGGCCAGTACCCTTAATTCACCCCTCCACTTT. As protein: CSAPRQASTLNSPLHF.

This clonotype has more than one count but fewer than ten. The CDR3 region is CSAPRTRGDEQFF. CDR3 sequence (DNA): TGCAGTGCTCCCCGCACCCGGGGGGATGAGCAGTTCTTC. The chain recombines TRBV20-1 with TRBJ2-1; 7 bases match TRBD2. From germline, CDR1 is DFQATT and CDR2 SNEGSKA (reference sequence). The V segment lost 5 bases and the J segment 8 bases; nucleotides outside the gene matches: 9. The CDR3 is 13 residues long.

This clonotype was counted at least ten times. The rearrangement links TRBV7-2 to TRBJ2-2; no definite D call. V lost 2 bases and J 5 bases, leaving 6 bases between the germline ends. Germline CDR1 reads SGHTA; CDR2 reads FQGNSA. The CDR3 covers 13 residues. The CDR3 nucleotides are TGTGCCAGCAGCTTAACGCTAACCGGGGAGCTGTTTTTT. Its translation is CASSLTLTGELFF.

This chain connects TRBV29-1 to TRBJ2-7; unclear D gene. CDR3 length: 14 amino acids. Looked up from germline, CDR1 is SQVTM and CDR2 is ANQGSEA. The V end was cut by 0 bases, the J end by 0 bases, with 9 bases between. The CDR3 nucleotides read TGCAGCGTTGAAGATCCACGGAGCTCCTACGAGCAGTACTTC. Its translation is CSVEDPRSSYEQYF.

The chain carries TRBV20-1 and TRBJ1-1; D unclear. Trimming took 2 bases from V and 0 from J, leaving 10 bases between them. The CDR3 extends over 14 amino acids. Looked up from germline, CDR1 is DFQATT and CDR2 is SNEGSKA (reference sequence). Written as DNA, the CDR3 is TGCAGTGCTAGATCGGCAACCTTGAACACTGAAGCTTTCTTT. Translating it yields CSARSATLNTEAFF.

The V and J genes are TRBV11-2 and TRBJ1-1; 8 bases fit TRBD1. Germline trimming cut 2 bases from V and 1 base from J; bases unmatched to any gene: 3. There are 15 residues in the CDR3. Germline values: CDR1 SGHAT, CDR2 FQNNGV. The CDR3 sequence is CASSLMTGANTEAFF. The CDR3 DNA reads TGTGCCAGCAGCTTAATGACAGGGGCGAACACTGAAGCTTTCTTT.

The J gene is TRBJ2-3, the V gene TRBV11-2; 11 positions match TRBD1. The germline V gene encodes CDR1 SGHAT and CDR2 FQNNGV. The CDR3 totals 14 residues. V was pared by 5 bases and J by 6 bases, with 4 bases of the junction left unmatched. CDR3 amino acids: CASSRTGGLDTQYF. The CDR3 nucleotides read TGTGCCAGCAGCCGGACAGGGGGCCTGGATACGCAGTATTTT. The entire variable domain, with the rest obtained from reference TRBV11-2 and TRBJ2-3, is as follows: EAGVAQSPRYKIIEKRQSVAFWCNPISGHATLYWYQQILGQGPKLLIQFQNNGVVDDSQLPKDRFSAERLKGVDSTLKIQPAKLEDSAVYLCASSRTGGLDTQYFGPGTRLTVL.

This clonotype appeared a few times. The CDR3 is CASSFLAGGEQYF. The DNA of the CDR3 is TGTGCCAGCAGTTTTCTCGCGGGTGGCGAGCAGTACTTC. The chain links TRBV28 to TRBJ2-7; a weak D match, TRBD2 (5 bases). CDR1 is MDHEN, CDR2 SYDVKM, per germline. Trimming stripped 3 bases from V and 6 bases from J, with 12 bases between. CDR3 length equals 13 residues.

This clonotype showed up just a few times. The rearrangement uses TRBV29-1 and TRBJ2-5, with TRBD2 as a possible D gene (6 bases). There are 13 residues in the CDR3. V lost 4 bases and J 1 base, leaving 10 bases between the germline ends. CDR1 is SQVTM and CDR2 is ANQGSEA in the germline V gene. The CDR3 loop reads CSVGEVLQETQYF. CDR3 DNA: TGCAGCGTTGGGGAGGTCCTCCAAGAGACCCAGTACTTC.

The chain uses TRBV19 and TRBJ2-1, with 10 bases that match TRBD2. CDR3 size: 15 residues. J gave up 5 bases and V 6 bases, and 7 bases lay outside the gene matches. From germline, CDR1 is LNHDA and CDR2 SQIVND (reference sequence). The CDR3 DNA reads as TGTGCCAGTAGGACCAGCGGGGGGGCCAACAATGAGCAGTTCTTC. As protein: CASRTSGGANNEQFF.

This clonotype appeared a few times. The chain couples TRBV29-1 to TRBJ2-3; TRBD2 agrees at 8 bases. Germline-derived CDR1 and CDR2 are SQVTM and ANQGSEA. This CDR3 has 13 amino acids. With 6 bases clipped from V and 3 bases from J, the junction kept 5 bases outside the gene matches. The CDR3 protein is CSVRPGGTDTQYF. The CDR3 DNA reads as TGCAGCGTCCGCCCGGGGGGGACAGATACGCAGTATTTT.

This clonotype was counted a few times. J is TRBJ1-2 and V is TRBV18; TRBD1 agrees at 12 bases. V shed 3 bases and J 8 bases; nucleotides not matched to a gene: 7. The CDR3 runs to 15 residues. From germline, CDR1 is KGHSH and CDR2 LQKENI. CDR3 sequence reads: CASSPSGQGALGYTF. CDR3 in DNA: TGTGCCAGCTCACCTTCGGGACAGGGGGCTTTGGGCTACACCTTC.

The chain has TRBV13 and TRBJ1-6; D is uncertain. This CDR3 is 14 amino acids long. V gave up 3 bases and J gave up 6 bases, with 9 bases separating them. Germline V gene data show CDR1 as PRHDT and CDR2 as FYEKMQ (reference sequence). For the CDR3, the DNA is TGTGCCAGCAGCTTCTCCGCCAGTAATTCACCCCTCCACTTT. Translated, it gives CASSFSASNSPLHF.